The clone carrying this T cell receptor beta chain was detected only a few times. The trim removed 3 bases at V and 5 bases at J, leaving 3 bases unmatched. The CDR3 spans 13 residues. CDR1 and CDR2 (germline): MNHNS, SASEGT. The data are from a study of CD8 T cells in Susac syndrome. It was treatment-naive patients with stable or active relapsing-remitting disease who made up the multiple sclerosis controls. In contrast to the negatively isolated CD8+ and CD4+ T cells, TEMRA cells were FACS-enriched. Random hexamers were used to reverse transcribe 0.5 to 1 ug of RNA. By means of immunoSEQ multiplex PCR, TCR beta CDR3 spanning 54 Vbeta and 13 Jbeta underwent amplification. TCRdb re-analysed the immunoSEQ multiplex PCR reads in MiXCR, keeping a single row per CDR3 protein. In the table there are over 300,000 distinct CDR3 sequences, just over 90% of which are singletons.

This TCR came from a human donor with multiple sclerosis. This rearrangement joins TRBV6-1 to TRBJ2-5; TRBD1 matches at 7 bases. The sequenced sample was CD4+ T cells from PBMCs. The chain's CDR3 is CASSETGWETQYF. DNA of the CDR3: TGTGCCAGCAGTGAGACAGGGTGGGAGACCCAGTACTTC.